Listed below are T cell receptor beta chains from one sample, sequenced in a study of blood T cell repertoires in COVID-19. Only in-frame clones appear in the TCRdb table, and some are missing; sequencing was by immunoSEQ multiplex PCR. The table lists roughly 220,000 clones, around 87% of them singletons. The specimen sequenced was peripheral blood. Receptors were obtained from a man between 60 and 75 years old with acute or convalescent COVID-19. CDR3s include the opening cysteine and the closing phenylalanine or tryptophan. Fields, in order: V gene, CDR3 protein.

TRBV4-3	CASSSGTQNTGELFF
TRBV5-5	CASSLGGETGGYTF
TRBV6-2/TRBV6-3	CASSYSKGRTDTQYF
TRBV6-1	CASSAFTTGGSYGYTF
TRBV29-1	CSALTGQPYEQYF
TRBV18	CASSPGQHYEQYF
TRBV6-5	CASSSGQRGYTF
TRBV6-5	CASRDSGGGREQYF
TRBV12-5	CASGLTGTGELFF
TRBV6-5	CASSYGGRSYNEQFF
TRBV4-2	CASSQTGASGGAWEQYF
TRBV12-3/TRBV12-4	CASSRPSADTQYF
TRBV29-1	CSVTQPWGSPEAFF
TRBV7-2	CASSRSPLNTGELFF
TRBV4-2	CASSQRQIGQGLSNQPQHF
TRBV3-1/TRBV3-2	CASSQGGRGARDGGYTF
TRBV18	CASSPRQASSYEQYF
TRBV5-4	CASSFFRRGGEQTQYF
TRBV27	CASSRQATYGYTF
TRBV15	CATRTQSSYNSPLHF
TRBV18	CASSPQAGGIETQYF
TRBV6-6	CASSNDRNTEAFF
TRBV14	CASSHPGGVQETQYF
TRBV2	CASSVIDRVETQYF
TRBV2	CASSNRAYEQYF
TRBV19	CASSMDRGTEAFF
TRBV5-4	CASDPGGMNTEAFF
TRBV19	CASSGPGGETQYF
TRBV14	CASSQVRNTIYF
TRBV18	CASSPKGEGNQPQHF
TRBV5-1	CASSYMTRPGTGVLQETQYF
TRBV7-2	CASSLGTENIQYF
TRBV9	CASSVAWTATDTQYF
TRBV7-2	CASSLAGSGSGTFYYEQYF
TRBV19	CVSSLSRAGKAYGYTF
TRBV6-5	CASSSQGGTSNQPQHF
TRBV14	CASSHQLARGWSQGGNSPLHF
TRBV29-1	CSLTHRGTETQYF
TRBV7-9	CASRPGQGIRRTNEKLFF
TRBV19	CASTDRGLYGYTF
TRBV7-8	CASSPIRGGTEAFF
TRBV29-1	CSVREEISGNTIYF
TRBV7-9	CASKQGDYGYTF
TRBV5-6	CASSLEGPESSGNTIYF
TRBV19	CASSDFPRLRSGNTIYF
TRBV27	CASSFGLPLADTQYF
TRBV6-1	CASSARDRGRNTEAFF
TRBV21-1	CASSTTTPGYEQYF
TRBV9	CASSVVGHTNTEAFF
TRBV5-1	CASSFGTGGSQPQHF
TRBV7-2	CASSLTGTGGSPLHF
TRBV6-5	CASSTKTGRTEAFF
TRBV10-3	CAISGRDRGAGDTEAFF